This T cell receptor beta chain was retrieved from a study of blood T cells in healthy people across ages (dated by TCRdb to 2013 to 2016). Regarding the study in general: In model experiments, roughly one uniquely barcoded TCR beta cDNA molecule per two T cells was captured by template switching. The donors were split into four age groups: young (average about 16 years), middle-aged (39), aged (about 62) and long-lived (about 82). Two additional independent replicas of 1 million unique cDNA reads from the same blood draw were analyzed for two donors (one aged 18 to 29 and one aged 80 or older). Age-related changes in TCR beta repertoire diversity were measured in the study by deep sequencing normalized with unique cDNA molecular identifiers. To avoid experimental bias, donors of different ages were spread randomly across the sequencing lanes.

Comments on this clonotype: The target of this receptor is not known. No much larger clone exists at a distance of one base, and base qualities are not known.

Donors were 40 or so systemically healthy Caucasian individuals from Russia aged roughly 6 to 95 years. Each donor gave ten milliliters of peripheral blood, drawn into EDTA-treated Vacutainer tubes. Ficoll-Paque density-gradient centrifugation was used to isolate PBMCs, with at least 6.5 million per sample. Total RNA, at least 6 micrograms per sample, was extracted from PBMCs with Trizol reagent. For every donor, an aliquot of PBMCs went through flow cytometry to measure the percentages of naive CD45RAhigh/CD27high T cells. Library construction relied on 5' RACE. Sequencer: Illumina HiSeq 2500. A second PCR of roughly 6 to 12 cycles was performed with a sample-barcoded 5' primer and a J-beta primer mix. A template-switch 5' adaptor carrying 12 random nucleotides introduced a unique molecular identifier onto each TCR beta cDNA molecule. At least 2.5 million CDR3-containing paired-end reads were obtained from each sample. First-strand cDNA was synthesized from all RNA with the Mint cDNA synthesis kit, primed by a TRBC-specific oligonucleotide. Following uracil-DNA glycosylase treatment, a first 18-cycle PCR with universal primers M1SS and BC2_uni_R was performed on all cDNA. The published analysis was carried out like this. For normalization, 1 million high-quality reads, each with a distinct molecular identifier, were randomly selected from each sample. Reads with shared molecular identifiers were discarded instead of being binned into consensus sequences. MiTCR, run with a Q25 quality threshold and the strictest error-elimination algorithm, handled CDR3 identification, clonotype clustering and error correction. A nonparametric unseen species model using Euler transformation provided a lower-bound estimate of total TCR beta diversity. The public sequencing data were trimmed at Q25 with fastp and processed into clonotypes with MiXCR by TCRdb, which kept only in-frame beta chains. Each CDR3 protein appears once, grouped with its most common genes and DNA. V and J calls and clone size were set by TCRdb, not the authors. The sample table records hundreds of thousands of distinct CDR3 sequences; roughly 50% of these occur just once. The top ten constitute under 35% of the sample.

The study at large found these results: Estimates of total diversity based on one million sequenced T cells were considered lower bounds and underestimates. The long-lived group showed more naive CD4+ T cells, fewer expanded clones and increased TCR diversity than the aged group, suggesting age selection. Observed TCR beta diversity per million T cells fell roughly linearly with age, and a significant reduction was already apparent by age roughly 40. Donor CMV infection status was unknown, potentially confounding age-related changes in expanded clonotypes. Since profiling was done on bulk unsorted PBMCs, naive and antigen-experienced compartments could not be conclusively compared. A strong correlation was found between observed TCR beta diversity and the percentage of naive T cells measured by flow cytometry.

V was cut back by 2 bases and J by 4 bases, leaving a gap of 14 bases between them. The CDR3 holds 15 amino acids from the cysteine to the phenylalanine. CDR3 DNA is the only sequence kept; it has 45 bases, read in frame from the first base. CDR1 and CDR2 are drawn from the germline V gene: SGHRS, YFSETQ. Rearrangement joined TRBV5-1 to TRBJ2-3; TRBD2 is perhaps the D gene, given 5 matching bases. Source material: blood. This TCR derives from an older woman in good health. The sequence in DNA is TGCGCCAGCAGCTTAGGCCGGAGGAAGTCAGATACGCAGTATTTT. This yields the protein CASSLGRRKSDTQYF.